This T cell receptor (beta chain) was sequenced for a study of blood T cell repertoires in COVID-19. Study in general: Both acute and convalescent COVID-19 samples were obtained from the United States, Italy and Spain. PBMCs, B-cell-depleted T cells, or T cells were the source of the cDNA or gDNA that made up the material.

The length of the CDR3 is 16 residues. Germline CDR1 and CDR2: SGHVS and FNYEAQ. V lost 5 bases to trimming and J lost 4 bases, with 17 bases between them. Original handling: The authors estimated nucleated cell counts from reference gene primer amplification. Only in-frame clones appear in the TCRdb table, and some are missing; sequencing was by immunoSEQ multiplex PCR. Clonal size and the V and J genes are those of that table, whereas D and trimming came from the DNA. The sample contains 160,000 or so clones, roughly 90% of which appear only once. Sequencing was done on a sample of peripheral blood. The chain employs TRBV7-6 and TRBJ2-2; a weak D match, TRBD2 (5 bases). The clonotype was recovered from a woman aged 60-75 years who had recovered from COVID-19. The CDR3 bases are TGTGCCAGCAGCCCCACCCGGGCTAGCATCACCGGGGAGCTGTTTTTT. This codes for CASSPTRASITGELFF.